This T cell receptor (beta chain) emerged from a study of patients and donors after allogeneic stem cell transplantation. A few counts support this clonotype. CDR3 length: 13 residues. Germline V gene lookup returns CDR1 MNHEY and CDR2 SVGEGT. The ends were cut back, 6 bases at V and 3 bases at J, with 6 bases in the middle. One entry per CDR3 protein results from TCRdb running MiXCR on the RT-PCR reads. The repertoire holds about 110,000 distinct CDR3 sequences, with 35% as singletons. This sequence originates from a human donor who was either an allogeneic HSCT recipient or a stem cell or donor lymphocyte infusion donor (not recorded which). It is not recorded whose cells these are; they may come from a transplant donor. V is TRBV6-2 or TRBV6-3 and J is TRBJ2-6; D not resolved. The sample taken for sequencing was blood, either unsorted or a sorted T cell fraction (not recorded which). For the CDR3, the DNA is TGTGCCAGCAGACCATATGGGGCCAACGTCCTGACTTTC. Protein: CASRPYGANVLTF.